This T cell receptor (beta chain) was recovered during a study of CD8 T cells in Susac syndrome. The authors reverse transcribed roughly 0.5 to 1 ug RNA with random hexamers. Each CDR3 protein is one row after TCRdb ran MiXCR on the immunoSEQ multiplex PCR reads. The repertoire consists of 100,000 to 150,000 distinct CDR3 sequences, with approximately 96% occurring once and the leading ten covering around 0.2%. The clonotype comes from a human donor with Susac syndrome. The sample taken for sequencing was CD8+ T cells from PBMCs.

Here the CDR3 DNA reads TGTGCCACCAGCAGAGATTCAGAGGGGAGCGCTGAAGCTTTCTTT. Translation gives CATSRDSEGSAEAFF. The genes are TRBV15 and TRBJ1-1; possibly TRBD1 for D (5 bases). The germline gives CDR1 LNHNV, CDR2 YYDKDF (reference sequence). Trimming pared 0 bases from V and 6 bases from J, leaving 14 bases between. This CDR3 spans 15 amino acids.